This entry features one T cell receptor beta chain sequence. Its antigen is not identified. This entry is derived from a study of T cells expressing NK-cell markers. Looking at the study overall: The authors derived TCR beta repertoires from sorted CD3+CD56+NKG2C+, CD3+CD56+NKG2C- and CD3+CD56-NKG2C+ T cells.

This CDR3 has 15 residues. Germline V gene lookup returns CDR1 SQVTM and CDR2 ANQGSEA. One entry per CDR3 protein, without DNA, is what TCRdb gives after re-calling the 5' RACE reads. The data include roughly 420,000 distinct CDR3 sequences; the top ten clones carry under 7.5%. Whole-study results and caveats: One observes that, in several donors, these clonotypes were also the leading ones within the CD3+CD56-NKG2C+ fraction.

Sample: blood T cells: a sorted CD56 or NKG2C T cell subset, CD4+ or CD8+ T cells, or bulk PBMC T cells (not recorded which). The V call is TRBV29-1, the J call TRBJ1-1; TCRdb indicates TRBD1, and absent DNA this call remains unverified. This receptor was identified in a woman between 18 and 70 years old in good health. CDR3 sequence reads: CSERQGDPWNTEAFF.